The entry below gives a single T cell receptor (beta chain) sequence along with its context. The data belong to a study of blood T cell repertoires in COVID-19. Study context: Donors in the United States, Italy and Spain gave samples during acute or convalescent COVID-19. The cDNA or gDNA used as material had been derived from T cells, B-cell-depleted T cells, or PBMCs.

In the authors' methods: Amplified reference gene primers provided the basis for estimating nucleated cell counts. Assay used: immunoSEQ multiplex PCR; TCRdb lists only in-frame clones, some missing. That table furnishes V, J and clone size, whereas the DNA furnished D and trimming. The sample lists approximately 150,000 clones, approximately 91% occurring once. Germline loops: CDR1 LGHDT, CDR2 YNNKEL (reference sequence). CDR3 length: 18 amino acids. The trim removed 6 bases at V and 3 bases at J, leaving 16 bases unmatched. The chain has TRBV3-1 (or the pseudogene TRBV3-2) and TRBJ2-5, with 10 nucleotides matching TRBD2. Sequenced: peripheral blood. The source of this sequence is an older man with acute or convalescent COVID-19. The CDR3 loop reads CASSPGASGRVGEETQYF. As DNA, the CDR3 is TGTGCCAGCAGTCCTGGTGCTAGCGGGAGAGTGGGGGAAGAGACCCAGTACTTC.